One and the same sample provided the 26 T cell receptor beta chains below, sequenced in a study of OX40 agonist ivuxolimab in advanced cancers. The assay was immunoSEQ multiplex PCR, and TCRdb's table has in-frame clones only and misses some. The sample has around 35,000 clones; 86% are singletons. Sequenced here: CD4+ or CD8+ T cells sorted from blood, sampled in a trial of the OX40 agonist ivuxolimab. The receptors shown here come from an adult with an advanced solid tumor such as melanoma, head and neck, liver or kidney cancer.

The CDR3 spells CASSARGSGDTEAFF. CDR3 nucleotides: TGTGCCAGCAGCGCCAGGGGCTCCGGGGACACTGAAGCTTTCTTT. The rearrangement links TRBV9 to TRBJ1-1, with D possibly being TRBD1 (6 bases). The V gene's germline CDR1 is SGDLS and CDR2 YYNGEE. CDR3 length: 15 residues. Trimming stripped 3 bases from V and 3 bases from J, with 15 bases between. Complete variable domain (other parts from reference TRBV9 and TRBJ1-1): DSGVTQTPKHLITATGQRVTLRCSPRSGDLSVYWYQQSLDQGLQFLIQYYNGEERAKGNILERFSAQQFPDLHSELNLSSLELGDSALYFCASSARGSGDTEAFFGQGTRLTVV.

V usage is TRBV23-1 and J usage is TRBJ2-2; 10 bases agree with TRBD1. TRBV23-1 is classed as an ORF, of uncertain function. Trimming took 3 bases from V and 5 from J; bases not matched to a gene: 6. This CDR3 is built from 16 residues. The CDR3 DNA sequence: TGCGCCAGCAGTCAGGGACAGGGGCCAGGAACCGGGGAGCTGTTTTTT. Translated: CASSQGQGPGTGELFF.

The rearrangement joins TRBV18 to TRBJ2-5; D perhaps matches TRBD1 (6 bases). Germline V gene sequence: CDR1 KGHSH, CDR2 LQKENI. Trimming took 2 bases from V and 0 from J, leaving 16 bases between them. The CDR3 covers 17 residues. In DNA form, the CDR3 reads TGTGCCAGCTCACCAGCCCTCTCCGGGACACACCAAGAGACCCAGTACTTC. Translated, it gives CASSPALSGTHQETQYF.

This sequence joins TRBV6-4 and TRBJ1-6, with no clear D. V lost 4 bases and J 8 bases, leaving 15 bases between the germline ends. Germline assignment: CDR1 MRHNA and CDR2 SNTAGT. This CDR3 spans 15 amino acids. The DNA for the CDR3 is TGTGCCAGCAGTGCTCAGCCTAACGGGTATTCACCCCTCCACTTT. Its protein is CASSAQPNGYSPLHF.

This chain uses TRBV5-4 with TRBJ2-3; 7 bases fit TRBD1. CDR3 size: 15 residues. The germline V gene encodes CDR1 SGHNT and CDR2 YYREEE (reference sequence). The trim removed 4 bases at V and 4 bases at J, leaving 9 bases unmatched. The CDR3 loop reads CASSGQDPRSDTQYF. The CDR3 DNA sequence: TGTGCCAGCAGCGGACAGGACCCGAGGTCAGATACGCAGTATTTT.

The chain recombines TRBV5-4 with TRBJ1-6; TRBD1 might be the D (5 bases). The germline V gene has CDR1 SGHNT and CDR2 YYREEE (reference sequence). The germline V and J ends were trimmed by 1 base and 9 bases, with 14 bases remaining between them. This CDR3 comprises 15 residues. CDR3 sequence (DNA): TGTGCCAGCAGCTTGAGAACAGGTACCTTTTCACCCCTCCACTTT. This translates into CASSLRTGTFSPLHF.

This clone was seen only a few times. The CDR3 reads CASSYSPQGAYEQYF. In DNA form, the CDR3 reads TGTGCCAGCAGTTACTCGCCCCAGGGCGCCTACGAGCAGTACTTC. V and J are TRBV6-6 and TRBJ2-7; maybe TRBD1 (5 bases). V shed 0 bases and J shed 2 bases, with 11 bases lying between them. This CDR3 contains 15 residues. Germline V gene lookup returns CDR1 MNHNY and CDR2 SVGAGI (reference sequence).

This chain joins TRBV30 and TRBJ2-3; TRBD2 matches at 8 bases. CDR1 and CDR2 (germline): GTSNPN, SVGIG (reference sequence). The CDR3 covers 14 residues. The ends lost 4 bases at V and 3 bases at J; junction bases unmatched: 6. CDR3 in amino acids: CAWKSGGGTDTQYF. CDR3 sequence (DNA): TGTGCCTGGAAAAGCGGGGGCGGTACAGATACGCAGTATTTT.

This chain links TRBV5-1 with TRBJ1-1; weak D call: TRBD1 (6 bases). V lost 4 bases to trimming and J lost 0 bases, with 10 bases between them. The CDR3 has 14 residues. Germline V gives CDR1 SGHRS, CDR2 YFSETQ. CDR3 in DNA: TGCGCCAGCAGCCCGGGGACACTGAACACTGAAGCTTTCTTT. Translated: CASSPGTLNTEAFF. Variable domain in full (rest from reference TRBV5-1 and TRBJ1-1): KAGVTQTPRYLIKTRGQQVTLSCSPISGHRSVSWYQQTPGQGLQFLFEYFSETQRNKGNFPGRFSGRQFSNSRSEMNVSTLELGDSALYLCASSPGTLNTEAFFGQGTRLTVV.

This clone has just a few counts. The V gene is TRBV6-5, the J gene TRBJ1-2; D ambiguous. This CDR3 is built from 11 residues. Trimming stripped 5 bases from V and 3 bases from J, with 4 bases between. CDR1 is MNHEY and CDR2 is SVGAGI in the germline V gene. The CDR3 DNA follows: TGTGCCAGCAGTGATTACTATGGCTACACCTTC. As protein: CASSDYYGYTF.

This rearrangement joins TRBV29-1 to TRBJ1-2; a weak D match, TRBD1 (5 bases). The V end lost 3 bases, the J end lost 6 bases, and 14 bases lay between the germline ends. Per the germline V gene, CDR1 is SQVTM and CDR2 is ANQGSEA. This CDR3 is 13 amino acids long. CDR3 in amino acids: CSVEGRGRDGYTF. In nucleotides, the CDR3 is TGCAGCGTTGAGGGTCGGGGACGGGATGGCTACACCTTC.

V is TRBV7-3 and J is TRBJ1-3; D uncertain. The CDR3 sequence is 17 residues long. CDR1 and CDR2 from the germline V gene are SGHTA and FQGTGA. Trimming removed 1 base from V and 0 bases from J, with 13 bases in between. In DNA, the CDR3 is TGTGCCAGCAGCTTAAAAGGTCTCCTTTACTCTGGAAACACCATATATTTT. Its translation is CASSLKGLLYSGNTIYF.

The V call is TRBV6-6, the J call TRBJ1-1; 10 positions match TRBD1. CDR1 is MNHNY and CDR2 is SVGAGI in the germline V gene (reference sequence). The J segment lost 7 bases and the V segment lost 8 bases, leaving 10 bases of the junction unmatched. The CDR3 contains 14 residues. The CDR3 region is CASLPGQGSGEAFF. The CDR3 DNA reads as TGTGCCAGCTTACCGGGACAGGGGTCCGGTGAAGCTTTCTTT.

This sequence joins TRBV10-2 and TRBJ1-1, with TRBD1 identical over 7 bases. Germline CDR1 WSHSY, CDR2 SAAADI. J gave up 4 bases and V 6 bases, and 14 bases lay outside the gene matches. This CDR3 spans 16 amino acids. DNA for the CDR3: TGCGCCAGCAGCCCTGGTCGGAGACAGGGAGGCACTGAAGCTTTCTTT. It encodes CASSPGRRQGGTEAFF.

The J gene is TRBJ1-2, the V gene TRBV29-1, with 7 bases identical to TRBD1. V lost 7 bases, J lost 4 bases, and 3 bases stayed unmatched. Germline-derived CDR1 and CDR2 are SQVTM and ANQGSEA. The CDR3 runs 11 residues. In DNA form, the CDR3 reads TGCAGCGCTGGGACAGTCTATGGCTACACCTTC. This codes for CSAGTVYGYTF.

The J gene is TRBJ1-1, the V gene TRBV19, with D maybe TRBD1 (5 bases). This CDR3 is 15 amino acids long. Per germline, CDR1 LNHDA and CDR2 SQIVND (reference sequence). Trimming removed 7 bases from V and 5 bases from J, with 20 bases in between. The CDR3: CASTPEWGSGTEAFF. The DNA for the CDR3 is TGTGCCAGTACCCCGGAGTGGGGGTCGGGGACTGAAGCTTTCTTT. Supplemented by reference TRBV19 and TRBJ1-1, the full variable domain reads DGGITQSPKYLFRKEGQNVTLSCEQNLNHDAMYWYRQDPGQGLRLIYYSQIVNDFQKGDIAEGYSVSREKKESFPLTVTSAQKNPTAFYLCASTPEWGSGTEAFFGQGTRLTVV.

The J gene is TRBJ2-7, the V gene TRBV5-1; possible D gene TRBD2, 5 bases. The CDR3 is 13 residues long. The germline V and J ends were trimmed by 5 bases and 5 bases, with 14 bases remaining between them. CDR1 and CDR2 (germline): SGHRS, YFSETQ. The CDR3 loop reads CASRIDGVDEQYF. CDR3 nucleotide sequence: TGCGCCAGCAGAATCGACGGGGTCGACGAGCAGTACTTC.

The gene calls are TRBV10-3 and TRBJ2-5; D not certain. The V end lost 2 bases, the J end lost 5 bases, and 21 bases lay between the germline ends. The CDR3 extends over 17 amino acids. Germline V CDR1 and CDR2: ENHRY, SYGVKD. In DNA, the CDR3 is TGTGCCATCAGTGAGGGCTTGGGCCCTGAAGAAGGGGAGACCCAGTACTTC. The encoded protein is CAISEGLGPEEGETQYF.

This chain links TRBV9 with TRBJ2-1; 13 bases agree with TRBD2. V lost 0 bases, J lost 9 bases, and 6 bases stayed unmatched. The germline V gene encodes CDR1 SGDLS and CDR2 YYNGEE. This CDR3 spans 16 amino acids. The CDR3 sequence is CASSVESGLAGSEQFF. CDR3 bases: TGTGCCAGCAGCGTAGAGTCGGGACTAGCGGGGAGTGAGCAGTTCTTC. Complete variable domain (other parts from reference TRBV9 and TRBJ2-1): DSGVTQTPKHLITATGQRVTLRCSPRSGDLSVYWYQQSLDQGLQFLIQYYNGEERAKGNILERFSAQQFPDLHSELNLSSLELGDSALYFCASSVESGLAGSEQFFGPGTRLTVL.

The chain joins TRBV25-1 to TRBJ1-2; 9 nucleotides align to TRBD1. This CDR3 is 12 amino acids long. V trimming: 6 bases; J trimming: 8 bases; junction bases outside the gene matches: 4. CDR1 is MGHDK, CDR2 SYGVNS, per germline. The CDR3 DNA sequence: TGTGCCAGCAGAACAGGGGGCGGGGGCTACACCTTC. Amino acid sequence: CASRTGGGGYTF.

The J gene is TRBJ1-2, the V gene TRBV19, with D perhaps matching TRBD1 (5 bases). The V and J ends lost 11 bases and 3 bases respectively, with 22 bases between them. Germline V gene data show CDR1 as LNHDA and CDR2 as SQIVND (reference sequence). This CDR3 comprises 15 residues. The CDR3 loop reads CAGGTLKDFHYGYTF. CDR3 nucleotides: TGTGCCGGGGGGACTCTGAAGGACTTTCACTATGGCTACACCTTC.

The gene calls are TRBV7-2 and TRBJ2-7, with TRBD1 matching 8 bases. The germline V gene encodes CDR1 SGHTA and CDR2 FQGNSA. This CDR3 is built from 12 residues. J lost 7 bases, V lost 4 bases, and 3 bases had no gene match. For the CDR3, the DNA is TGTGCCAGCAGCTCCGACAGGGGTGAGCAGTACTTC. It yields the protein CASSSDRGEQYF.

The chain recombines TRBV6-1 with TRBJ1-4; tentatively, D is TRBD1 (6 bases). Germline lookup yields CDR1 MNHNS and CDR2 SASEGT. This CDR3 is 14 amino acids long. V gave up 5 bases and J gave up 4 bases, with 11 bases separating them. CDR3 DNA sequence: TGTGCCAGCAGTAAGGGGGGGCGTAATGAAAAACTGTTTTTT. Translating gives CASSKGGRNEKLFF.

The rearrangement uses TRBV29-1 and TRBJ2-7, with D possibly TRBD2 on 5 matching bases. Germline V CDR1 and CDR2: SQVTM, ANQGSEA. V was trimmed by 7 bases and J by 2 bases, leaving 15 bases between them. This CDR3 has 13 amino acids. As DNA, the CDR3 is TGCAGCGCCTCAATCGGGGTGGCCTACGAGCAGTACTTC. It translates to CSASIGVAYEQYF.

The chain couples TRBV18 to TRBJ2-1; the D is unclear. Germline CDR1 KGHSH, CDR2 LQKENI. Trimming left V 1 base short and J 7 bases short, with 8 bases between. This CDR3 has 13 amino acids. The DNA for the CDR3 is TGTGCCAGCTCACCACGAAGTAGTAATGAGCAGTTCTTC. This gives the protein CASSPRSSNEQFF. Drawing the rest from reference TRBV18 and TRBJ2-1, the complete variable domain is NAGVMQNPRHLVRRRGQEARLRCSPMKGHSHVYWYRQLPEEGLKFMVYLQKENIIDESGMPKERFSAEFPKEGPSILRIQQVVRGDSAAYFCASSPRSSNEQFFGPGTRLTVL.

The chain uses TRBV5-8 and TRBJ2-1; D is unclear. The germline gives CDR1 SGHTS, CDR2 YDEGEE. CDR3 length: 14 residues. Trimming removed 0 bases from V and 6 bases from J, with 10 bases in between. CDR3 sequence: CASSLALVLNEQFF. CDR3 coding DNA: TGTGCCAGCAGCTTGGCCCTAGTTCTCAATGAGCAGTTCTTC.